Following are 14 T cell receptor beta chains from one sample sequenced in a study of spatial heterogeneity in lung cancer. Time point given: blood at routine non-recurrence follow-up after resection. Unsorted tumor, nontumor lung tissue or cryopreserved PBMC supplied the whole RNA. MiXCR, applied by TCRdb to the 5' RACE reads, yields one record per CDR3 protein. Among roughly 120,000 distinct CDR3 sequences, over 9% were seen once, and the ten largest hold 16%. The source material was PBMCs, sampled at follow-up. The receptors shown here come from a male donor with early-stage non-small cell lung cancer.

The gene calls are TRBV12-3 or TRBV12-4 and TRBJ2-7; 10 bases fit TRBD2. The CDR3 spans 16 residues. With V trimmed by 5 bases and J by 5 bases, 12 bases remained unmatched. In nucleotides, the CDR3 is TGTGCCAGCAGTCCTAGTTCCGGGACTAGCGTCCACGAGCAGTACTTC. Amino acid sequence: CASSPSSGTSVHEQYF.

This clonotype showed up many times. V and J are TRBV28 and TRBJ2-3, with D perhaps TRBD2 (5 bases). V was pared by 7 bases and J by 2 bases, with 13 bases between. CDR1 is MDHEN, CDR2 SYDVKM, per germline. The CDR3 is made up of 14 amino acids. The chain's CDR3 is CASTRAVFTDTQYF. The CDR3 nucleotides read TGTGCCAGCACGCGAGCGGTCTTCACAGATACGCAGTATTTT.

DNA of the CDR3: TGTGCCAGCAGCTTGTGGGAACAGCAGTTCTTC. Translation gives CASSLWEQQFF. The J gene is TRBJ2-1, the V gene TRBV5-4; D remains unclear. Per the germline V gene, CDR1 is SGHNT and CDR2 is YYREEE (reference sequence). The V gene lost 1 base and the J gene lost 11 bases, with 7 bases spanning the gap. The CDR3 covers 11 residues.

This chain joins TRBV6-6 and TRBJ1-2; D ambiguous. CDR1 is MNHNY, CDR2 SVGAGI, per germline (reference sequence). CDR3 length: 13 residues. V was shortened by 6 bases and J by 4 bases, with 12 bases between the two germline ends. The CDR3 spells CASRYTESYGYTF. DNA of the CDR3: TGTGCCAGCAGGTACACAGAAAGCTATGGCTACACCTTC.

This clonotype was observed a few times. This CDR3 is CASSIGTSYGYTF. The DNA for the CDR3 is TGTGCCAGCAGTATCGGGACAAGCTATGGCTACACCTTC. This chain joins TRBV12-3 or TRBV12-4 and TRBJ1-2; tentative D call: TRBD1 (6 bases). The CDR3 covers 13 residues. Trimming stripped 5 bases from V and 4 bases from J, with 11 bases between.

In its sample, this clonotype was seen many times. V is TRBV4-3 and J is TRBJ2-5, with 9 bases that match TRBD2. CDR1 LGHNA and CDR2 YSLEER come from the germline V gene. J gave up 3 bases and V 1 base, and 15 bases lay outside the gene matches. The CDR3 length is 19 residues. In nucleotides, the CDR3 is TGCGCCAGCAGCCAAGTCACAGCGGGGGGCGGGTACGGGAAAGAGACCCAGTACTTC. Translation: CASSQVTAGGGYGKETQYF.

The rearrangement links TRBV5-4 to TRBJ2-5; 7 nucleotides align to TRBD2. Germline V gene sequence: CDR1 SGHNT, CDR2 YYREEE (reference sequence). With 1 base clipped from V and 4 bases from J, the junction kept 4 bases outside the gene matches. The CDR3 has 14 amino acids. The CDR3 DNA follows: TGTGCCAGCAGCTTGAGGGACTACTCAGAGACCCAGTACTTC. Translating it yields CASSLRDYSETQYF. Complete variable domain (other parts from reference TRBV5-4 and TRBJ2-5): ETGVTQSPTHLIKTRGQQVTLRCSSQSGHNTVSWYQQALGQGPQFIFQYYREEENGRGNFPPRFSGLQFPNYSSELNVNALELDDSALYLCASSLRDYSETQYFGPGTRLLVL.

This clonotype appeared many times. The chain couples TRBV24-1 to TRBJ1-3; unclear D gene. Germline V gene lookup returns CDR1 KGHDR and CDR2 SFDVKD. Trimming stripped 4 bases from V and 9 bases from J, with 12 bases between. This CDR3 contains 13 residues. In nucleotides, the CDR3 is TGTGCCACCAGTGAAGGGTCTCGAGGCACCATATATTTT. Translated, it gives CATSEGSRGTIYF.

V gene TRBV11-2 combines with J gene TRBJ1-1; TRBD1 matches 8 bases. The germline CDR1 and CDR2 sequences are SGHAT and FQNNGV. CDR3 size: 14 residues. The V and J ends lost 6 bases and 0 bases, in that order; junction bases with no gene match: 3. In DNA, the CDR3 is TGTGCCAGCAGAGGACAGGGACTGAACACTGAAGCTTTCTTT. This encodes CASRGQGLNTEAFF.

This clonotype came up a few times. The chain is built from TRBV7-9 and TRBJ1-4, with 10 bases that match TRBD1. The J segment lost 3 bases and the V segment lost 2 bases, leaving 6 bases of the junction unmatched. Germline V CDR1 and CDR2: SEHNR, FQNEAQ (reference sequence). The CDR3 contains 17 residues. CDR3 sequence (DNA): TGTGCCAGCAGCTTAATAGTCGGGACAGGGGCTAATGAAAAACTGTTTTTT. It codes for CASSLIVGTGANEKLFF. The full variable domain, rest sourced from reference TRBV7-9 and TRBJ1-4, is DTGVSQNPRHKITKRGQNVTFRCDPISEHNRLYWYRQTLGQGPEFLTYFQNEAQLEKSRLLSDRFSAERPKGSFSTLEIQRTEQGDSAMYLCASSLIVGTGANEKLFFGSGTQLSVL.

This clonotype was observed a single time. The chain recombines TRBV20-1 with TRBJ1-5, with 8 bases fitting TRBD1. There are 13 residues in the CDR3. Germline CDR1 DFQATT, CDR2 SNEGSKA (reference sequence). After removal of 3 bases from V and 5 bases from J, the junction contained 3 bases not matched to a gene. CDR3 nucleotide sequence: TGCAGTGCTAGGAGACAGGGGCATCAGCCCCAGCATTTT. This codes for CSARRQGHQPQHF.

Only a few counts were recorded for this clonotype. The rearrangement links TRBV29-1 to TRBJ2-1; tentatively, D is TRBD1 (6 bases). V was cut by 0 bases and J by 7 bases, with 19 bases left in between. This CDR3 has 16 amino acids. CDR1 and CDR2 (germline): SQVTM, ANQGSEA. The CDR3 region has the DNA TGCAGCGTTGAAGATCTAGGGACACCGTTCTTGAATGAGCAGTTCTTC. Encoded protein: CSVEDLGTPFLNEQFF.

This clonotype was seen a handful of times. CDR3 sequence: CASSVGVSNQPQHF. The CDR3 DNA is TGTGCCAGCAGCGTAGGAGTTAGCAATCAGCCCCAGCATTTT. The V and J genes are TRBV9 and TRBJ1-5; D gene ambiguous. From germline, CDR1 is SGDLS and CDR2 YYNGEE. Deletions cut 0 bases from V and 0 bases from J, with 4 bases between. The CDR3 is 14 amino acids.

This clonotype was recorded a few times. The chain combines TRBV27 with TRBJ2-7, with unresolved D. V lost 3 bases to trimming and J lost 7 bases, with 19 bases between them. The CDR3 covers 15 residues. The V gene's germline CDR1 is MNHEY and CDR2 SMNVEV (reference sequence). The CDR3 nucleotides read TGTGCCAGCAGTTTGTTGTTCTCCCTTGAGATGGAGCAGTACTTC. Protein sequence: CASSLLFSLEMEQYF.